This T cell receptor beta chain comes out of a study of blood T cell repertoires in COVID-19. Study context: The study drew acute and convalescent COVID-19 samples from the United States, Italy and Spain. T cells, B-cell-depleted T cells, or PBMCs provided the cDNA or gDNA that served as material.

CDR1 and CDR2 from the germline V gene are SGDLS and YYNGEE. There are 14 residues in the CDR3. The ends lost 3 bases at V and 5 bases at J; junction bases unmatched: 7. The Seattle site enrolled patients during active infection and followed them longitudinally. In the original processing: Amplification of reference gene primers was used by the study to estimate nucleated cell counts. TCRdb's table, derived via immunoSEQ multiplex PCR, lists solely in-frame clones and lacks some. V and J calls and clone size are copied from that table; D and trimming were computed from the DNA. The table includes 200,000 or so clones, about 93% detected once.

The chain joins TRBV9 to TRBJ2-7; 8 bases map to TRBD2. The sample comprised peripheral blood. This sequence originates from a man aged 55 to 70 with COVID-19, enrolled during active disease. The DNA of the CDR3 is TGTGCCAGCAGCGCGGGGACTAGTGCCCACGAGCAGTACTTC. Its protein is CASSAGTSAHEQYF.